Each of the 2 T cell receptor beta chains below was sequenced from the same sample in a study of regulatory T cells in long-lasting Graves disease. This sample's time point: persistent/refractory GD, antithyroid drugs over 5 years with positive TRAb. RNA extracted from PBMCs served as the sequencing template. Investigators prepared the TCR beta libraries by applying iRepertoire HTBI primers and Arm-PCR of CDR3 regions. MiXCR was run by TCRdb on the multiplex PCR reads, yielding one entry per CDR3 protein. The table lists hundreds of thousands of distinct CDR3 sequences, roughly a fifth of them singletons. Sequencing was performed on peripheral blood mononuclear cells (PBMCs), taken when the disease was refractory, from a patient treated with antithyroid drugs. These receptors all come from a female donor with Graves disease.

This clonotype has ten or more counts. The rearrangement links TRBV7-2 to TRBJ2-2; TRBD1 agrees at 9 bases. This CDR3 is 16 amino acids long. After removal of 2 bases from V and 6 bases from J, the junction contained 7 bases not matched to a gene. Germline loops: CDR1 SGHTA, CDR2 FQGNSA. In DNA, the CDR3 is TGTGCCAGCAGCTTAAACAGGGGGCTATCGGCCGGGGAGCTGTTTTTT. Translating it yields CASSLNRGLSAGELFF.

Ten or more counts support this clonotype. The chain has TRBV28 and TRBJ1-2; D unclear. The germline CDR1 and CDR2 sequences are MDHEN and SYDVKM. The ends were cut back, 5 bases at V and 6 bases at J, with 4 bases in the middle. CDR3 length: 10 residues. As DNA, the CDR3 is TGTGCCAGCAGTCAAAATGGCTACACCTTC. This codes for CASSQNGYTF.